The 20 T cell receptor beta chains in this list originate from one sample, sequenced in a study of CD8+CD57+ T cells in acquired aplastic anemia. According to the study, genomic DNA was the template for TCR beta VDJ and CDR3 profiling. TCRdb re-called the reads with MiXCR, one entry per CDR3 protein. The table records roughly 420,000 distinct CDR3 sequences, roughly 64% of them present only once. Sequencing was done on a sample of sorted CD4+, CD8+, or CD8+CD57+ T cells (not recorded which) from PBMCs. Receptors originate from a human donor in good health, serving as a control.

Remarks on this clonotype: The junction departs from the called germline gene at one end, perhaps through a read error. The chain couples TRBV7-2 to TRBJ2-5; the D gene could be TRBD1 or TRBD2 (5 bases each). In germline, CDR1 is SGHTA, CDR2 FQGNSA. The CDR3 spans 15 residues. The CDR3 region has the DNA TGTGCCAGCAGCATTTCGGGACGGGTCGAAGAGCCCCAGTACTTC. Residues: CASSISGRVEEPQYF.

Concerning this clonotype itself: A junction boundary mismatches the germline segment, possibly from a read error. The J gene is TRBJ2-1, the V gene TRBV9; D ambiguous. Germline lookup yields CDR1 SGDLS and CDR2 YYNGEE. The CDR3 runs to 14 residues. CDR3 region: CASSGGSTNKDTIF. The CDR3 DNA reads TGTGCCAGCAGCGGAGGCAGTACCAATAAAGACACCATCTTC.

This chain links TRBV15 with TRBJ1-6, with 11 nucleotides matching TRBD1. The length of the CDR3 is 18 residues. Germline lookup yields CDR1 LNHNV and CDR2 YYDKDF (reference sequence). V lost 0 bases and J lost 14; bases outside the gene matches: 15. The CDR3 DNA reads as TGTGCCACCAGCAGAGATCTGTCCCGGGACAGGGGGTCCCCTTCCCTCCACTTT. Encoded protein: CATSRDLSRDRGSPSLHF.

This clonotype showed up just a few times. A much larger clone differs by one base, so this may be a read error. The conserved final phenylalanine or tryptophan is absent from the CDR3, which likely points to a read error. J is TRBJ1-1 and V is TRBV19, with 11 bases aligning to TRBD1. The CDR3 has 14 residues. Germline lookup yields CDR1 LNHDA and CDR2 SQIVND (reference sequence). With V trimmed by 7 bases and J by 6 bases, 7 bases remained unmatched. CDR3 sequence reads: CASTQGQGAAEAFL. The CDR3 nucleotides are TGTGCCAGTACTCAAGGACAGGGGGCCGCTGAAGCTTTCCTT.

This clonotype was seen at least ten times. At one end, the junction sequence differs from germline, possibly due to a read error. This chain joins TRBV7-9 and TRBJ1-1, with TRBD1 as a possible D gene (5 bases). This CDR3 comprises 15 residues. CDR1 is SEHNR and CDR2 is FQNEAQ in the germline V gene (reference sequence). This chain's CDR3 is CVSRPSAGQKTEAFF. Written as DNA, the CDR3 is TGTGTCAGCAGACCCAGTGCGGGGCAGAAGACTGAAGCTTTCTTT.

This clonotype was found once. An end of the junction differs from the germline gene, which may be a read error. The chain couples TRBV5-1 to TRBJ1-3; D is unclear. The CDR3 contains 12 residues. CDR1 is SGHRS, CDR2 YFSETQ, per germline. For the CDR3, the DNA is TGCGCCAGCAGTTTGGTCGGAACGAACATATATTTT. This gives the protein CASSLVGTNIYF.

V and J are TRBV10-3 and TRBJ1-4; D may be TRBD1 (5 bases). The CDR3 contains 13 residues. V lost 8 bases and J 8 bases, leaving 15 bases between the germline ends. Germline V gene lookup returns CDR1 ENHRY and CDR2 SYGVKD. The CDR3 protein is CAIGSGTAEKLFF. DNA of the CDR3: TGTGCCATCGGTTCCGGGACGGCGGAAAAACTGTTTTTT.

As regards this clonotype: This CDR3 is missing its conserved last phenylalanine or tryptophan, likely due to a read error. The DNA is omitted, as the CDR3 cannot be located on it reliably, and the CDR3 follows TCRdb's listing. This sequence joins TRBV2 and TRBJ2-5. The germline CDR1 and CDR2 sequences are SNHLY and FYNNEI. The CDR3 is 15 residues long, ends included. The CDR3 loop is CASSEGWRVGYTFCS.

This clonotype was counted at least ten times. This chain connects TRBV5-8 to TRBJ2-3, with D perhaps matching TRBD1 (5 bases). V was shortened by 0 bases and J by 1 base, with 12 bases between the two germline ends. CDR3 size: 16 residues. CDR1 SGHTS and CDR2 YDEGEE come from the germline V gene. CDR3 sequence: CASSLGPGPGTDTQYF. CDR3 nucleotide sequence: TGTGCCAGCAGCTTGGGTCCAGGGCCAGGCACAGATACGCAGTATTTT.

This rearrangement joins TRBV7-9 to TRBJ2-2, with TRBD2 as a possible D gene (6 bases). Germline V gene data show CDR1 as SEHNR and CDR2 as FQNEAQ (reference sequence). V was shortened by 5 bases and J by 7 bases, with 8 bases between the two germline ends. The CDR3 runs to 12 residues. DNA for the CDR3: TGTGCCAGCAGCGCCGGGGGCGGGGAGCTGTTTTTT. It translates to CASSAGGGELFF.

The V gene is TRBV2, the J gene TRBJ2-5; D unclear. The germline V gene encodes CDR1 SNHLY and CDR2 FYNNEI. Trimming shortened V by 10 bases and J by 4 bases, and 13 bases separated the two germline ends. The CDR3 sequence is 12 residues long. The CDR3 region is CANAFSTETQYF. CDR3 in DNA: TGTGCCAACGCCTTCTCGACAGAGACCCAGTACTTC.

The chain employs TRBV20-1 and TRBJ2-1; D is possibly TRBD1 (6 bases). CDR1 and CDR2 from the germline V gene are DFQATT and SNEGSKA (reference sequence). V lost 3 bases to trimming and J lost 3 bases, with 15 bases between them. This CDR3 has 15 amino acids. The CDR3 loop is CSASFWTALYNEQFF. The CDR3 region has the DNA TGCAGTGCTAGCTTCTGGACAGCCCTCTACAATGAGCAGTTCTTC.

CDR3 region: CSARNSCYNSPLHF. The CDR3 DNA follows: TGCAGTGCTAGAAACAGCTGCTATAATTCACCCCTCCACTTT. The chain uses TRBV20-1 and TRBJ1-6, with no clear D. This CDR3 is 14 amino acids long. Per the germline V gene, CDR1 is DFQATT and CDR2 is SNEGSKA (reference sequence). V was trimmed by 2 bases and J by 3 bases, leaving 8 bases between them.

V usage is TRBV7-2 and J usage is TRBJ2-3; D is undetermined. Looked up from germline, CDR1 is SGHTA and CDR2 is FQGNSA. CDR3 length equals 11 residues. V was shortened by 5 bases and J by 14 bases, with 14 bases between the two germline ends. For the CDR3, the DNA is TGTGCCAGCAGCCCCGTGGGTGGGCCGTATTTT. Translated: CASSPVGGPYF. Together with reference TRBV7-2 and TRBJ2-3, the CDR3 gives the full variable domain: GAGVSQSPSNKVTEKGKDVELRCDPISGHTALYWYRQSLGQGLEFLIYFQGNSAPDKSGLPSDRFSAERTGGSVSTLTIQRTQQEDSAVYLCASSPVGGPYFGPGTRLTVL.

CDR3 residues: CSAPQGGNQHYGYTF. In DNA form, the CDR3 reads TGCAGTGCCCCACAGGGGGGGAACCAGCACTATGGCTACACCTTC. The chain links TRBV20-1 to TRBJ1-2; TRBD1 matches at 8 bases. CDR3 length equals 15 residues. After removal of 6 bases from V and 3 bases from J, the junction contained 12 bases not matched to a gene. Germline CDR1 is DFQATT and CDR2 is SNEGSKA (reference sequence).

This clonotype came up many times. The chain recombines TRBV6-4 with TRBJ2-2; 8 positions agree with TRBD1. Germline CDR1 reads MRHNA; CDR2 reads SNTAGT. The CDR3 contains 14 residues. V was clipped by 6 bases and J by 4 bases; unmatched bases: 4. The CDR3 sequence: CASRKTGATGELFF. In DNA, the CDR3 is TGTGCCAGCAGGAAGACAGGGGCCACCGGGGAGCTGTTTTTT.

This clonotype was seen at least ten times. This rearrangement joins TRBV6-5 to TRBJ2-3; 9 nucleotides agree with TRBD2. There are 17 residues in the CDR3. Unmatched junction bases numbered 10, after V lost 4 bases and J lost 2 bases. Germline assignment: CDR1 MNHEY and CDR2 SVGAGI. The CDR3 is CASSFDSAGGTTDTQYF. The CDR3, as DNA: TGTGCCAGCAGTTTTGACTCGGCGGGGGGGACCACAGATACGCAGTATTTT.

The chain joins TRBV7-3 to TRBJ2-5, with 9 bases aligning to TRBD2. The CDR3 spans 17 residues. The V gene end was trimmed by 2 bases and the J gene end by 2 bases; junction bases not matched to a gene: 9. Germline assignment: CDR1 SGHTA and CDR2 FQGTGA. In DNA form, the CDR3 reads TGTGCCAGCAGCTTATTAGGGCGGGGGGGGTGGCAAGAGACCCAGTACTTC. Its translation is CASSLLGRGGWQETQYF.

This chain joins TRBV7-2 and TRBJ2-2; D possibly corresponds to TRBD1 (5 bases). CDR1 SGHTA and CDR2 FQGNSA come from the germline V gene. The CDR3 spans 16 residues. The V end was cut by 5 bases, the J end by 4 bases, with 17 bases between. CDR3 bases: TGTGCCAGCAGCCCCGCCGCGAACAGGTTCACCGGGGAGCTGTTTTTT. Its translation: CASSPAANRFTGELFF.

The J gene is TRBJ1-2, the V gene TRBV12-3 or TRBV12-4; possibly TRBD1 for D (5 bases). The V end was cut by 6 bases, the J end by 2 bases, with 16 bases between. The CDR3 length is 15 residues. CDR3 loop: CASRGVRGRNYGYTF. The CDR3 bases are TGTGCCAGCAGGGGAGTACGGGGACGGAACTATGGCTACACCTTC.